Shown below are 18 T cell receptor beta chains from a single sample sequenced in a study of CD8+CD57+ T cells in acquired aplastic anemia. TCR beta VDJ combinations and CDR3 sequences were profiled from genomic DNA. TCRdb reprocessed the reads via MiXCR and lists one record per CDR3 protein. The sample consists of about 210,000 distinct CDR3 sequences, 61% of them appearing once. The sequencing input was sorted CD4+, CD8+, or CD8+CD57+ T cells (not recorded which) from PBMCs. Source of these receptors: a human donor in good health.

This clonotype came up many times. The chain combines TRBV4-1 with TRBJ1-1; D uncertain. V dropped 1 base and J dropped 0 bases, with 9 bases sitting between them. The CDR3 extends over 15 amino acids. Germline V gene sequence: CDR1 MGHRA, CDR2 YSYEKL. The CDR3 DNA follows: TGCGCCAGCAGCCAAGTCGGCAGCATGAACACTGAAGCTTTCTTT. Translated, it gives CASSQVGSMNTEAFF.

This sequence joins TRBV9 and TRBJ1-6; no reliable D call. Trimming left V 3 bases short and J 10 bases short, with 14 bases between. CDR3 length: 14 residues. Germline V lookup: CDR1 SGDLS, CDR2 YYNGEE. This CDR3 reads CASSARLAGSPLHF. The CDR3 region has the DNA TGTGCCAGCAGCGCACGACTAGCGGGATCACCCCTCCACTTT.

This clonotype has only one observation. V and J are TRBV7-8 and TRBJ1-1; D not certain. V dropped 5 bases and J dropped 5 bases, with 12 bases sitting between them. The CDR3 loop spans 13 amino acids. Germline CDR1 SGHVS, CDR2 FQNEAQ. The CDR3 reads CASSQDGRTEAFF. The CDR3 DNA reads TGTGCCAGCAGCCAAGATGGGCGGACTGAAGCTTTCTTT.

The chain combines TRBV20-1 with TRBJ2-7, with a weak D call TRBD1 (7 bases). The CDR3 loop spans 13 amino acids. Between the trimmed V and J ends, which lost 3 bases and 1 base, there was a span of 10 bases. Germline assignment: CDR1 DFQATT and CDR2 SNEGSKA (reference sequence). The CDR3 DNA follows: TGCAGTGCTAGCTCAGGGGGGTCCTACGAGCAGTACTTC. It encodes CSASSGGSYEQYF.

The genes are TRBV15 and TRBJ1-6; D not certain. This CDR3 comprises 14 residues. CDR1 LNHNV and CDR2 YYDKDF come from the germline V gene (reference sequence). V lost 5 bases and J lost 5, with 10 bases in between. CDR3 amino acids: CATSVNPNNSPLHF. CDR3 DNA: TGTGCCACCAGCGTTAACCCCAATAATTCACCCCTCCACTTT.

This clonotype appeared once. The CDR3 loop reads CASSLEGREHYEQYF. The CDR3 bases are TGTGCCAGCAGCTTAGAGGGCAGGGAACACTACGAGCAGTACTTC. This rearrangement joins TRBV7-9 to TRBJ2-7; D perhaps matches TRBD1 (5 bases). Trimming stripped 1 base from V and 3 bases from J, with 13 bases between. There are 15 residues in the CDR3. From germline, CDR1 is SEHNR and CDR2 FQNEAQ (reference sequence).

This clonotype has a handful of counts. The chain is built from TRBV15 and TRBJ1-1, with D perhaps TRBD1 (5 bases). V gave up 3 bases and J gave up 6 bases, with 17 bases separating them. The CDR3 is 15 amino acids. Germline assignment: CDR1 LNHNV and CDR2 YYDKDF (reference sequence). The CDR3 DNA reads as TGTGCCACCAGCAGGGCCCCACAGGAGGTAGCTGAAGCTTTCTTT. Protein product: CATSRAPQEVAEAFF.

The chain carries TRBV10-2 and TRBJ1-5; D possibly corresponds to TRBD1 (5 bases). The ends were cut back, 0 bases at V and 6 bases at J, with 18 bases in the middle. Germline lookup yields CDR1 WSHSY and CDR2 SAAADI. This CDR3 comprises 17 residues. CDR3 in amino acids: CASSESMFRQGGQPQHF. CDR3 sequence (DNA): TGCGCCAGCAGTGAGTCGATGTTTAGGCAGGGCGGTCAGCCCCAGCATTTT.

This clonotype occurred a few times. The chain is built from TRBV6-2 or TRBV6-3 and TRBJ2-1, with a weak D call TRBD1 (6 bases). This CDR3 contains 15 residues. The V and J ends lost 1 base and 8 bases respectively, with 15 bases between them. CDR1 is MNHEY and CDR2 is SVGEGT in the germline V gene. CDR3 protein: CASSYWGPGSYEQFF. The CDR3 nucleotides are TGTGCCAGCAGTTACTGGGGGCCAGGCTCTTATGAGCAGTTCTTC.

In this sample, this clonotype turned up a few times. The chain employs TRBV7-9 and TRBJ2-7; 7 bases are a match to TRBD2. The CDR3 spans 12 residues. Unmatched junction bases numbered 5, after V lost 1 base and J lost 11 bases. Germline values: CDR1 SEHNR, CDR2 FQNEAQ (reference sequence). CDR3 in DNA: TGTGCCAGCAGCTTAGAAGGGAGGGTGAAGTACTTC. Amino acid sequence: CASSLEGRVKYF.

For the CDR3, the DNA is TGTGCCAGCAGCTTAACGGCAGGGGTGCCAGATACGCAGTATTTT. It is translated as CASSLTAGVPDTQYF. The rearrangement uses TRBV7-3 and TRBJ2-3; tentative D call: TRBD1 (6 bases). Trimming left V 0 bases short and J 4 bases short, with 11 bases between. Germline V gene data show CDR1 as SGHTA and CDR2 as FQGTGA. The CDR3 is made up of 15 amino acids. The full variable domain, rest sourced from reference TRBV7-3 and TRBJ2-3, is GAGVSQTPSNKVTEKGKYVELRCDPISGHTALYWYRQSLGQGPEFLIYFQGTGAADDSGLPNDRFFAVRPEGSVSTLKIQRTERGDSAVYLCASSLTAGVPDTQYFGPGTRLTVL.

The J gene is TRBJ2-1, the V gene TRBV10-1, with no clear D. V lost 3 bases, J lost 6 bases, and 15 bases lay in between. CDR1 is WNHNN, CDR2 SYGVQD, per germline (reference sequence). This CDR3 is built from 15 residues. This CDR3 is CASSEDSLTSNEQFF. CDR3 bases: TGCGCCAGCAGTGAAGACTCTCTGACGAGCAATGAGCAGTTCTTC.

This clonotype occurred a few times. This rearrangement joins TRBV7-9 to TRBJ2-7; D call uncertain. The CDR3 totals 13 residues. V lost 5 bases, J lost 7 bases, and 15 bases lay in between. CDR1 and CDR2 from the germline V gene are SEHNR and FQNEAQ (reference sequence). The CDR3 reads CASSPRVGKEQYF. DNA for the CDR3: TGTGCCAGCAGCCCCCGTGTGGGGAAGGAGCAGTACTTC. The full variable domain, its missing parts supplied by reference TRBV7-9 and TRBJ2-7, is DTGVSQNPRHKITKRGQNVTFRCDPISEHNRLYWYRQTLGQGPEFLTYFQNEAQLEKSRLLSDRFSAERPKGSFSTLEIQRTEQGDSAMYLCASSPRVGKEQYFGPGTRLTVT.

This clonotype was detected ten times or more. DNA for the CDR3: TGTGCCAGCATATCACTAGCGGGGGACTACGAGCAGTACTTC. Translated, it gives CASISLAGDYEQYF. The chain carries TRBV6-1 and TRBJ2-7; 11 bases are shared with TRBD2. Germline V gene sequence: CDR1 MNHNS, CDR2 SASEGT. This CDR3 is built from 14 residues. Losses at the gene ends were 7 bases for V and 3 bases for J; bases not matched to a gene: 5.

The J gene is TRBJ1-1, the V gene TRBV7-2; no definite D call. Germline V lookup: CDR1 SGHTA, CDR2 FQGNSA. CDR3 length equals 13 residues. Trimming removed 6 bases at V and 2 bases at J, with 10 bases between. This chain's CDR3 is CASSHSSNTEAFF. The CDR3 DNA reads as TGTGCCAGCAGTCACAGCTCTAACACTGAAGCTTTCTTT.

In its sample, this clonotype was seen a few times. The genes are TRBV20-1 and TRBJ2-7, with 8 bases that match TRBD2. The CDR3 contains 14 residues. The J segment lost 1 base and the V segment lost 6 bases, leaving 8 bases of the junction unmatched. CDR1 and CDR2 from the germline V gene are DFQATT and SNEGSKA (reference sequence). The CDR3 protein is CSADSGGLSYEQYF. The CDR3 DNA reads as TGCAGTGCCGACAGCGGGGGCCTATCCTACGAGCAGTACTTC.

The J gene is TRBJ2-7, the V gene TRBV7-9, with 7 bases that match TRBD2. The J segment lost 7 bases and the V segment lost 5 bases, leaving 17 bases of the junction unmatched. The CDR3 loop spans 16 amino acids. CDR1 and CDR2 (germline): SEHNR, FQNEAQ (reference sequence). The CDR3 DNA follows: TGTGCCAGCAGCCCCCCGGGTGCGGGAGTGCCCCTGGAGCAGTACTTC. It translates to CASSPPGAGVPLEQYF.

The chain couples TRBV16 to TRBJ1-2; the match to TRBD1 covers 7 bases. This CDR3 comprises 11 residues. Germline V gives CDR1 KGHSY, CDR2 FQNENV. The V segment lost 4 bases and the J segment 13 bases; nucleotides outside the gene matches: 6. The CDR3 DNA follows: TGTGCCAGCAGCCTCGACAGGGCATTCACCTTC. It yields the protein CASSLDRAFTF.